This TCR beta chain was documented in a study of CD8 T cells in Susac syndrome. The study sequenced TCR beta in blood CD8+ and CD4+ T cells. Multiple sclerosis controls were treatment-naive patients with stable or active relapsing-remitting disease. The CDR3 totals 12 residues. Trimming took 5 bases from V and 9 from J, leaving 11 bases between them. Germline V gives CDR1 MNHNS, CDR2 SASEGT. This clonotype was counted a few times. Random hexamers served to reverse transcribe about 0.5 to 1 ug RNA. MiXCR, applied by TCRdb to the immunoSEQ multiplex PCR reads, yields one record per CDR3 protein. The sample includes 200,000 to 250,000 distinct CDR3 sequences, 92% of them seen just once.

Sequencing was carried out using CD8+ T cells from PBMCs. V gene TRBV6-1 combines with J gene TRBJ2-1; D is undetermined. This sequence was found in a human donor with multiple sclerosis. The DNA of the CDR3 is TGTGCCAGCAGTCCTGCCTCGGGTGAGCAGTTCTTC. This sequence encodes CASSPASGEQFF.